The 8 T cell receptor beta chains in this list originate from one sample, sequenced in a study of early T cells in non-severe SARS-CoV-2 infection. TCRdb passed the 5' RACE reads through MiXCR, listing each CDR3 protein once. The sample gives 70,000 to 95,000 distinct CDR3 sequences, about 15% of which show up once; 0.5% to 0.75% is in the top ten. The sample comprised whole blood. These receptors came from an adult who was a healthcare worker with PCR-confirmed SARS-CoV-2 infection or an uninfected control (not recorded which).

This clonotype was observed a handful of times. The chain recombines TRBV2 with TRBJ1-2, with TRBD1 matching 7 bases. V lost 6 bases, J lost 2 bases, and 9 bases stayed unmatched. The CDR3 consists of 15 residues. The germline CDR1 and CDR2 sequences are SNHLY and FYNNEI. The CDR3: CASRDQTGPNYGYTF. DNA for the CDR3: TGTGCCAGCAGGGACCAGACAGGGCCCAACTATGGCTACACCTTC.

This clonotype was counted at least ten times. The chain links TRBV7-2 to TRBJ2-1, with unresolved D. This CDR3 spans 13 amino acids. The germline gives CDR1 SGHTA, CDR2 FQGNSA. V was shortened by 2 bases and J by 6 bases, with 8 bases between the two germline ends. The CDR3 coding sequence is TGTGCCAGCAGCTTATTTAGGGCCAATGAGCAGTTCTTC. It yields the protein CASSLFRANEQFF.

A few counts support this clonotype. The chain links TRBV5-1 to TRBJ2-5, with 11 nucleotides matching TRBD2. V was pared by 4 bases and J by 1 base, with 6 bases of the junction left unmatched. The CDR3 sequence is 16 residues long. Germline values: CDR1 SGHRS, CDR2 YFSETQ. Here the CDR3 reads CASSPQTSGAQETQYF. As DNA, the CDR3 is TGCGCCAGCAGCCCTCAGACTAGCGGGGCCCAAGAGACCCAGTACTTC.

This clonotype was counted many times. The chain combines TRBV6-6 with TRBJ2-7; D remains ambiguous. The germline gives CDR1 MNHNY, CDR2 SVGAGI (reference sequence). The CDR3 extends over 14 amino acids. V lost 6 bases and J lost 5, with 17 bases in between. CDR3 DNA: TGTGCCAGCAGAGAAACGGACGGACGAGACGAGCAGTACGTC. Translating gives CASRETDGRDEQYV.

This clonotype has only a few counts. The rearrangement joins TRBV4-2 to TRBJ2-1, with 9 bases lining up with TRBD2. This CDR3 is built from 18 residues. V dropped 5 bases and J dropped 7; count of bases not matched to a gene: 18. CDR1 is LGHNA and CDR2 is YNFKEQ in the germline V gene. CDR3 nucleotides: TGTGCCAGCAGCTGGACTCGAGGGCCGGGACTAGCTGGGAATGAGCAGTTCTTC. It is translated as CASSWTRGPGLAGNEQFF.

The CDR3 sequence is CASSPPGTAWTGEQFF. CDR3 coding DNA: TGTGCCAGCAGCCCACCCGGGACAGCATGGACGGGGGAGCAGTTCTTC. The chain recombines TRBV7-9 with TRBJ2-1, with 7 bases lining up with TRBD1. CDR3 length: 16 residues. Germline loops: CDR1 SEHNR, CDR2 FQNEAQ (reference sequence). J was trimmed by 10 bases and V by 5 bases; bases with no gene match: 17.

Many counts were recorded for this clonotype. This chain joins TRBV5-1 and TRBJ2-1; D remains ambiguous. The germline CDR1 and CDR2 sequences are SGHRS and YFSETQ. V was trimmed by 1 base and J by 4 bases, leaving 9 bases between them. CDR3 size: 14 residues. Here the CDR3 reads CASSLNPRYNEQFF. The DNA for the CDR3 is TGCGCCAGCAGCTTGAATCCTAGGTACAATGAGCAGTTCTTC.

This clonotype was counted between two and nine times. V usage is TRBV6-1 and J usage is TRBJ1-1; D call uncertain. The CDR3 length is 15 residues. Trimming removed 0 bases at V and 2 bases at J, with 10 bases between. The germline gives CDR1 MNHNS, CDR2 SASEGT. Here the CDR3 reads CASSEAPGLNTEAFF. The DNA of the CDR3 is TGTGCCAGCAGTGAAGCCCCGGGTCTCAACACTGAAGCTTTCTTT.